This T cell receptor (beta chain) was recovered during a study of blood T cell repertoires in COVID-19. Whole-study context: Some COVID-19 samples were acute and others convalescent; all came from the United States, Italy and Spain. In each case, the material was cDNA or gDNA derived from T cells, B-cell-depleted T cells, or PBMCs.

V gave up 1 base and J gave up 4 bases, with 10 bases separating them. The CDR3 has 14 amino acids. The germline V gene encodes CDR1 SGHAT and CDR2 FQDESV (reference sequence). In the source study's methods: Quantification of nucleated cells was approximated via reference gene primer amplification. This table comes from immunoSEQ multiplex PCR, and its TCRdb copy is limited to in-frame clones, with some not included. V and J calls and clone size follow that table, whereas D and trimming were derived from the DNA. In the table there are 200,000 or so clones, roughly 84% of which are singletons. The chain carries TRBV11-1 and TRBJ1-1; D is unclear. The TCR originated in a middle-aged woman who had recovered from COVID-19. Input material: peripheral blood. The CDR3 spells CASSLVAGSTEAFF. CDR3 nucleotide sequence: TGTGCCAGCAGCTTAGTTGCAGGATCCACTGAAGCTTTCTTT.